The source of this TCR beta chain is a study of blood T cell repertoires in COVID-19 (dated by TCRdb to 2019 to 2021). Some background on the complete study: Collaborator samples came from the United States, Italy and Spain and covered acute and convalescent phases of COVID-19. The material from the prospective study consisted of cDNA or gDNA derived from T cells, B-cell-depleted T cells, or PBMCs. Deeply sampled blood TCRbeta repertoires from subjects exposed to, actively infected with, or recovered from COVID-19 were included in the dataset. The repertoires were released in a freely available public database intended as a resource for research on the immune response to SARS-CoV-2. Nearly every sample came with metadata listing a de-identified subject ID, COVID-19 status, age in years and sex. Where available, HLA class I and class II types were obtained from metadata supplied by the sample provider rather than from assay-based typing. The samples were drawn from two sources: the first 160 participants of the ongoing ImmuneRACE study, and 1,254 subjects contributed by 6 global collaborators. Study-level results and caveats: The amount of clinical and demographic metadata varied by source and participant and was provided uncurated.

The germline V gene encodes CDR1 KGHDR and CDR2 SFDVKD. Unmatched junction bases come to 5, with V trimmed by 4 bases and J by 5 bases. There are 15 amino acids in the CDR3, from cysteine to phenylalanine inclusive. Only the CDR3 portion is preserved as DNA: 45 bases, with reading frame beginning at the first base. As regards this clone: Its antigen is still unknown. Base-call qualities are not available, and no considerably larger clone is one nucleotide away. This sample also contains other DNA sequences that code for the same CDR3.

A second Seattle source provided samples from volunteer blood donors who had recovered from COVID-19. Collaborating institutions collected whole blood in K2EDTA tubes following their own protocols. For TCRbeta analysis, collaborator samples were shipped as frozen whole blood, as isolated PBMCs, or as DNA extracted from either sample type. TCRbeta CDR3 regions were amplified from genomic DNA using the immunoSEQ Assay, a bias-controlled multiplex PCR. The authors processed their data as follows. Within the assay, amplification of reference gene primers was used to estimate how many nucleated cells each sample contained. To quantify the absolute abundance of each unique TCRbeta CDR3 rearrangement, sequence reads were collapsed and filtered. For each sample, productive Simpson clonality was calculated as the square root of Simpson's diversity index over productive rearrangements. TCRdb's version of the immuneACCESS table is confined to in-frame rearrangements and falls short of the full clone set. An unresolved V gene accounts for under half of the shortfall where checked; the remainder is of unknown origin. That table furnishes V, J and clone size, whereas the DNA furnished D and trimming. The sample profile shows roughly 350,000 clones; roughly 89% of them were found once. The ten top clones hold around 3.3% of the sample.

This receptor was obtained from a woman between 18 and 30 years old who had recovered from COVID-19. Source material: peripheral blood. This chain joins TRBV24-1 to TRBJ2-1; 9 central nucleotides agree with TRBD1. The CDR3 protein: CATSDPRQGDNEQFF. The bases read TGTGCCACCAGTGACCCTCGACAGGGGGACAATGAGCAGTTCTTC.